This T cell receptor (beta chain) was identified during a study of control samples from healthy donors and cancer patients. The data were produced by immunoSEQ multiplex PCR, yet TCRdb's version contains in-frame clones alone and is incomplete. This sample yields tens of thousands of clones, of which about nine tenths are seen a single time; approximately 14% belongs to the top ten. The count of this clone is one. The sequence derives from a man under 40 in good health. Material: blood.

This chain's CDR3 is CASSRMPDSHQETQYF. CDR3 sequence (DNA): TGTGCCAGCAGCCGCATGCCCGACAGCCACCAAGAGACCCAGTACTTC. The V call is TRBV7-2, the J call TRBJ2-5, with D possibly being TRBD1 (5 bases). V lost 5 bases to trimming and J lost 0 bases, with 16 bases between them. The length of the CDR3 is 16 residues. Per germline, CDR1 SGHTA and CDR2 FQGNSA.